The clone carrying this T cell receptor (beta chain) was observed at least ten times. Its antigen is as yet unknown. The missing CDR3 end, 3 residues past where the read stops, is filled in from the germline J gene. The data are from a study of T cell clonality in common variable immunodeficiency. Study-wide results and limits: TCRbeta clonality was increased in CVID versus healthy controls. Reportedly, TCR beta sequences from common variable immunodeficiency showed fewer deletions and N-nucleotide insertions.

Donors gave roughly 4.5 to 9 ml heparinized peripheral whole blood. CDR1 and CDR2 (germline): SGHRS, YFSETQ. There are 15 residues in the CDR3. V was pared by 4 bases and J by 0 bases, with 4 bases of the junction left unmatched. Only in-frame clones appear in the TCRdb table, and some are missing; sequencing was by immunoSEQ multiplex PCR. The data list approximately 81,000 clones, none observed once; around 0.82% falls to the top ten. Sequences were obtained from peripheral blood mononuclear cells. This sequence was found in a person aged 18-70 years in good health. The chain couples TRBV5-1 to TRBJ2-7; 10 bases fit TRBD2. The CDR3 reads CASSGPSGSSYEQYF. The CDR3 bases that were read are TGCGCCAGCAGCGGGCCTAGCGGGAGCTCCTACGAG.